This record covers a single T cell receptor beta chain. The sample belongs to a study of blood T cell repertoires in COVID-19. Study summary: From the United States, Italy and Spain came samples of acute and convalescent COVID-19. Sources were T cells, B-cell-depleted T cells, or PBMCs; the material itself was cDNA or gDNA.

CDR3 length: 15 residues. Germline lookup yields CDR1 SGHTA and CDR2 FQGNSA. Germline trimming cut 5 bases from V and 4 bases from J; bases unmatched to any gene: 9. Original analysis: Using reference gene primer amplification, nucleated cell counts were estimated. The repertoire was sequenced with immunoSEQ multiplex PCR; TCRdb's copy has only in-frame clones and lacks some. V, J and clone size reflect that table, while D and trimming were determined from the DNA. The sample comprises 200,000 or so clones, around nine tenths of which are singletons, and 6.2% rests with the top ten. This chain links TRBV7-2 with TRBJ2-7, with 9 nucleotides matching TRBD1. This clonotype was obtained from a middle-aged woman who had recovered from COVID-19. The sample taken for sequencing was peripheral blood. CDR3 sequence: CASSPTAGQGYEQYF. CDR3 coding DNA: TGTGCCAGCAGCCCAACGGCGGGACAGGGTTACGAGCAGTACTTC.